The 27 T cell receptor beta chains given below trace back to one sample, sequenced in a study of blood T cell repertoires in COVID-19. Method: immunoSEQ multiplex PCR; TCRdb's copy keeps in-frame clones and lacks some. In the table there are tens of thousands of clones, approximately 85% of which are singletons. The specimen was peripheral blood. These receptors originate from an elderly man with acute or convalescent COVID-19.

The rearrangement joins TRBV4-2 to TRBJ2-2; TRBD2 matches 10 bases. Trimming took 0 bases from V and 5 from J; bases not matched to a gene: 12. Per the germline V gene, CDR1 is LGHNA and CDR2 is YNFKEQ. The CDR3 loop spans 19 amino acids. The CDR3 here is CASSQDYRLAGVGTGELFF. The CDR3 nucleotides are TGTGCCAGCAGCCAAGATTATCGGCTAGCGGGAGTTGGGACCGGGGAGCTGTTTTTT.

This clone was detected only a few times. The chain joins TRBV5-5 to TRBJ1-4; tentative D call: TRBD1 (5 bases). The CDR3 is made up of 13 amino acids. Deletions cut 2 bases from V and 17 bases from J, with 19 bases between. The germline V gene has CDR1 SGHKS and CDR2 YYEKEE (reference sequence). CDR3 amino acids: CASSLGVPGAEFF. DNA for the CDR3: TGTGCCAGCAGCTTAGGCGTACCTGGGGCCGAATTTTTT.

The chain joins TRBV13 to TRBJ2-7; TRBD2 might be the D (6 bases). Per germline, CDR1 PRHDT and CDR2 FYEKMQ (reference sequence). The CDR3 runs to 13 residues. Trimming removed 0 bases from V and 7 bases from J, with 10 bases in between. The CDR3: CASSLGSGVEQYF. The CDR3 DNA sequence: TGTGCCAGCAGCTTAGGTAGCGGAGTAGAGCAGTACTTC.

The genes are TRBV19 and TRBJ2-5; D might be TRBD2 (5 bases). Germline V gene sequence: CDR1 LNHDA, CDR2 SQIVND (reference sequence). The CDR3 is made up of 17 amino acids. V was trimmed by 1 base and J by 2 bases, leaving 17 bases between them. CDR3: CASSIGRVGSSQETQYF. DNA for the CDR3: TGTGCCAGTAGTATAGGCAGAGTGGGGAGCAGTCAAGAGACCCAGTACTTC.

CDR3 sequence (DNA): TGCAGCGTTGAAGATCTGCCAGGGCAAGAGACCCAGTACTTC. It codes for CSVEDLPGQETQYF. The chain carries TRBV29-1 and TRBJ2-5; D is perhaps TRBD1 (5 bases). From germline, CDR1 is SQVTM and CDR2 ANQGSEA. The CDR3 contains 14 residues. The V and J ends lost 0 bases and 2 bases respectively, with 10 bases between them.

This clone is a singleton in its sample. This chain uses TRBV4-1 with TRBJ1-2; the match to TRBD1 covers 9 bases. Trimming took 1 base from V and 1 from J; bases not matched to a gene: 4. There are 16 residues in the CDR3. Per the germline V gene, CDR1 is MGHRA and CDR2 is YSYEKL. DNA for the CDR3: TGCGCCAGCAGCCAAGCCCCGGGACAGGGTAACTATGGCTACACCTTC. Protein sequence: CASSQAPGQGNYGYTF.

CDR3 nucleotides: TGCGCCAGCAGCCCCGGGACTCGGAGGAATGAGCAGTTCTTC. Translating it yields CASSPGTRRNEQFF. The chain uses TRBV5-1 and TRBJ2-1; D may be TRBD2 (6 bases). With 4 bases removed from V and 7 bases from J, the gap between germline ends came to 15 bases. The V gene's germline CDR1 is SGHRS and CDR2 YFSETQ. The CDR3 contains 14 residues.

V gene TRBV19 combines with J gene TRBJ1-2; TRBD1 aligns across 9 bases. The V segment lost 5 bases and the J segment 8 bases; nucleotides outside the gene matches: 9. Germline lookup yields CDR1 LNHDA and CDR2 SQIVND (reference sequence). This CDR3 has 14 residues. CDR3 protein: CASSGGQGRGGYTF. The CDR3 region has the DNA TGTGCCAGTAGTGGTGGACAGGGGCGCGGCGGCTACACCTTC.

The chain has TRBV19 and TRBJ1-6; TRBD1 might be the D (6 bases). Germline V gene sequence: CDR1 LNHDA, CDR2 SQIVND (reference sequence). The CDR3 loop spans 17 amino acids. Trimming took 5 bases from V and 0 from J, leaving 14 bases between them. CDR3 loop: CASSPGATSSYNSPLHF. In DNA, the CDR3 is TGTGCCAGTAGTCCAGGGGCAACGAGCTCCTATAATTCACCCCTCCACTTT.

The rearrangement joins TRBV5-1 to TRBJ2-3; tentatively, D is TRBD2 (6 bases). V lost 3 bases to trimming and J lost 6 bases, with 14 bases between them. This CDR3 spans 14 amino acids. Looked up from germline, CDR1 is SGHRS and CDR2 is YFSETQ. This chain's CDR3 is CASSSSALADTQYF. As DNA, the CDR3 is TGCGCCAGCAGCTCCTCCGCCCTAGCGGATACGCAGTATTTT.

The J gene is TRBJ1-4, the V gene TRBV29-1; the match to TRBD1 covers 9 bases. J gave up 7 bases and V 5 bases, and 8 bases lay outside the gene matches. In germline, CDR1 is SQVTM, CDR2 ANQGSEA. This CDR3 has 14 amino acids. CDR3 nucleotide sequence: TGCAGCGTTACGCCGACAGGGGGGCGTGAAAAACTGTTTTTT. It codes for CSVTPTGGREKLFF.

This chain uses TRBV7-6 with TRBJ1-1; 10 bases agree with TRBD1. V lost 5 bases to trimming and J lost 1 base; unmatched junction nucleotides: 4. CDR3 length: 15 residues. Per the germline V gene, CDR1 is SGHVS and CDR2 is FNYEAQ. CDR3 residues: CASSQGDRGNTEAFF. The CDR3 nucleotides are TGTGCCAGCAGCCAGGGGGACAGGGGGAACACTGAAGCTTTCTTT. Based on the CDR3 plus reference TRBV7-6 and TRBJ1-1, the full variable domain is GAGVSQSPRYKVTKRGQDVALRCDPISGHVSLYWYRQALGQGPEFLTYFNYEAQQDKSGLPNDRFSAERPEGSISTLTIQRTEQRDSAMYRCASSQGDRGNTEAFFGQGTRLTVV.

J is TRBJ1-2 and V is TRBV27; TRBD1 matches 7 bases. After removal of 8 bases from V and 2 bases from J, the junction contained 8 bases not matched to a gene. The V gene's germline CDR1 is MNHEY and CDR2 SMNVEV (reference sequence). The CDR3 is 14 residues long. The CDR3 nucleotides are TGTGCCAGCCGTTGGGCAGGGGGGAACTATGGCTACACCTTC. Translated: CASRWAGGNYGYTF.

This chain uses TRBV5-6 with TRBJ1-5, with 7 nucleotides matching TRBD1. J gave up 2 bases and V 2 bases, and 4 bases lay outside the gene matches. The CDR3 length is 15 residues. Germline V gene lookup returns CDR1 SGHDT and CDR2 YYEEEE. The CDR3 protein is CASSFTGAGNQPQHF. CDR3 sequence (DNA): TGTGCCAGCAGCTTTACAGGGGCCGGCAATCAGCCCCAGCATTTT.

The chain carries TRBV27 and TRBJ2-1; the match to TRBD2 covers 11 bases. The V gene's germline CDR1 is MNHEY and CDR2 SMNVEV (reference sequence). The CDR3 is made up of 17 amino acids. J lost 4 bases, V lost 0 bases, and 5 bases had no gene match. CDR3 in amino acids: CASSLSAGTSGYNEQFF. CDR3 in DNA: TGTGCCAGCAGTTTATCGGCCGGGACTAGCGGATACAATGAGCAGTTCTTC.

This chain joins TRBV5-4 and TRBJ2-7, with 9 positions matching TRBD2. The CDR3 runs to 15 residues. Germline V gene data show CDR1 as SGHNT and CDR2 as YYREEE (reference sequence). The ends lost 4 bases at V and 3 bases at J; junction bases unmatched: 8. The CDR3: CASSLSGRGGYEQYF. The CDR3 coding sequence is TGTGCCAGCAGCCTTAGCGGGAGAGGGGGCTACGAGCAGTACTTC. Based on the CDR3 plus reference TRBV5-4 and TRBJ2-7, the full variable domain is ETGVTQSPTHLIKTRGQQVTLRCSSQSGHNTVSWYQQALGQGPQFIFQYYREEENGRGNFPPRFSGLQFPNYSSELNVNALELDDSALYLCASSLSGRGGYEQYFGPGTRLTVT.

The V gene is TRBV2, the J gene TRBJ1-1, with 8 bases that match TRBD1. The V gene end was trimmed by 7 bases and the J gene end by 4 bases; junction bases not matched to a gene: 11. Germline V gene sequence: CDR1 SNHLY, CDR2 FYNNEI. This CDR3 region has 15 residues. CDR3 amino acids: CASNPDRGGSTEAFF. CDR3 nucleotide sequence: TGTGCCAGCAACCCCGACAGGGGAGGAAGCACTGAAGCTTTCTTT.

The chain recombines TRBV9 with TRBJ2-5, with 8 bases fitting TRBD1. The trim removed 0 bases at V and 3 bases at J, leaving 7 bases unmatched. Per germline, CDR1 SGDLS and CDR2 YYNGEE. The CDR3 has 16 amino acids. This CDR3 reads CASSVALGQGEETQYF. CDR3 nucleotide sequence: TGTGCCAGCAGCGTAGCTCTAGGACAGGGTGAAGAGACCCAGTACTTC. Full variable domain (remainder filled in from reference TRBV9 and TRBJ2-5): DSGVTQTPKHLITATGQRVTLRCSPRSGDLSVYWYQQSLDQGLQFLIQYYNGEERAKGNILERFSAQQFPDLHSELNLSSLELGDSALYFCASSVALGQGEETQYFGPGTRLLVL.

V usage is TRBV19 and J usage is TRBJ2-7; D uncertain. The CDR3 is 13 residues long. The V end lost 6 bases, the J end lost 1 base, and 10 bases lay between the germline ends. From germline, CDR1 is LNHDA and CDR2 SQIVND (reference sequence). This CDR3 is CASRSQKSYEQYF. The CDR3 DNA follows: TGTGCCAGTAGGTCCCAGAAATCCTACGAGCAGTACTTC.

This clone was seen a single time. The CDR3 here is CASSQGGGRSSGNTIYF. CDR3 nucleotide sequence: TGCGCCAGCAGCCAGGGCGGGGGACGCTCCTCTGGAAACACCATATATTTT. The chain has TRBV4-3 and TRBJ1-3; TRBD1 is a possible D gene (5 bases). Germline V gene sequence: CDR1 LGHNA, CDR2 YSLEER. This CDR3 is 17 amino acids long. Deletions cut 3 bases from V and 0 bases from J, with 15 bases between.

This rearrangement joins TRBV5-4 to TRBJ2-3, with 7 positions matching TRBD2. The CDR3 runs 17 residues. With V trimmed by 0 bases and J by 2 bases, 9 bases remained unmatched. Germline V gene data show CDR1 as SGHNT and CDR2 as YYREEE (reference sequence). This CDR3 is CASSLAGSAGFTDTQYF. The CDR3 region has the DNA TGTGCCAGCAGCTTGGCCGGTTCAGCGGGATTCACAGATACGCAGTATTTT.

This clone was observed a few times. The CDR3 reads CASSLWEGRAYTF. CDR3 DNA: TGTGCCAGCAGCTTGTGGGAGGGAAGAGCCTACACCTTC. This chain connects TRBV5-4 to TRBJ1-2, with D uncertain. Trimming removed 1 base at V and 10 bases at J, with 14 bases between. This CDR3 spans 13 amino acids. Germline assignment: CDR1 SGHNT and CDR2 YYREEE (reference sequence).

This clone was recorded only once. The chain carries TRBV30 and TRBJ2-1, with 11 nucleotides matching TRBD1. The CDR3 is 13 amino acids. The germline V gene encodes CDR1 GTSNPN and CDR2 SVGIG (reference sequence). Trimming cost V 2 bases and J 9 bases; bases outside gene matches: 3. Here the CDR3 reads CAWSPGTGGEQFF. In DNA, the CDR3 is TGTGCCTGGAGTCCCGGGACAGGGGGTGAGCAGTTCTTC. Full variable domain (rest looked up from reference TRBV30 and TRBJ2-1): SQTIHQWPATLVQPVGSPLSLECTVEGTSNPNLYWYRQAAGRGLQLLFYSVGIGQISSEVPQNLSASRPQDRQFILSSKKLLLSDSGFYLCAWSPGTGGEQFFGPGTRLTVL.

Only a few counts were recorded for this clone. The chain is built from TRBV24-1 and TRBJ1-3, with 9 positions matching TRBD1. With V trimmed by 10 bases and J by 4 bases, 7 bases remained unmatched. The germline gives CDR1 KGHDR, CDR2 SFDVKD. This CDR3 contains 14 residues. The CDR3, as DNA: TGTGCCACGGAAGGGACAGGGACAGGAAACACCATATATTTT. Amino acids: CATEGTGTGNTIYF.

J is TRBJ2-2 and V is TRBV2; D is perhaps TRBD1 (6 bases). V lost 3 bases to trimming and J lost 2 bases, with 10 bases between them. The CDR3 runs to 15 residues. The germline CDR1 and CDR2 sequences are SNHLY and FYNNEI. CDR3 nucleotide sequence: TGTGCCAGCAGTGAGGCAGGGGTAAACACCGGGGAGCTGTTTTTT. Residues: CASSEAGVNTGELFF. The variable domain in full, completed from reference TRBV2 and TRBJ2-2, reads EPEVTQTPSHQVTQMGQEVILRCVPISNHLYFYWYRQILGQKVEFLVSFYNNEISEKSEIFDDQFSVERPDGSNFTLKIRSTKLEDSAMYFCASSEAGVNTGELFFGEGSRLTVL.

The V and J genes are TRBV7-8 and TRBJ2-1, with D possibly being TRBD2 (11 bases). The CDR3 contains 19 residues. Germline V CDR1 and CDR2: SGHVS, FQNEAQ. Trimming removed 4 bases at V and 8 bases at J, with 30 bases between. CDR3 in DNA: TGTGCCAGCAGCTCAGGACAGGGGGGCACTAGCGGGAGTTCCCATGAGCAGTTCTTC. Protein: CASSSGQGGTSGSSHEQFF.

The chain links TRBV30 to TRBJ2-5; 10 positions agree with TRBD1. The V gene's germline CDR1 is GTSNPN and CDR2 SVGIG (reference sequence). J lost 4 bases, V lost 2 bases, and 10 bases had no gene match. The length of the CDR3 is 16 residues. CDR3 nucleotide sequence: TGTGCCTGGAGTCAACCGACAGGGGGCGAAGGAGAGACCCAGTACTTC. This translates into CAWSQPTGGEGETQYF.